Sequencing of this T cell receptor (beta chain) was carried out in a study of OX40 agonist ivuxolimab in advanced cancers. Clones were sequenced by immunoSEQ multiplex PCR, and TCRdb holds only the in-frame ones, with some missing. The sample includes 70,000 to 90,000 clones, 65% to 85% seen only once; the top ten take about 5%. The receptor comes from an adult with an advanced solid tumor such as melanoma, head and neck, liver or kidney cancer. The specimen was CD4+ or CD8+ T cells sorted from blood, collected in a trial of the OX40 agonist ivuxolimab.

The CDR3 DNA follows: TGCGCCAGCAGCCGGGACAGCCCGAACACCGGGGAGCTGTTTTTT. This gives the protein CASSRDSPNTGELFF. V and J are TRBV5-1 and TRBJ2-2; 7 bases agree with TRBD1. The CDR3 length is 15 residues. Germline V gives CDR1 SGHRS, CDR2 YFSETQ. V lost 4 bases to trimming and J lost 0 bases; unmatched junction nucleotides: 3.